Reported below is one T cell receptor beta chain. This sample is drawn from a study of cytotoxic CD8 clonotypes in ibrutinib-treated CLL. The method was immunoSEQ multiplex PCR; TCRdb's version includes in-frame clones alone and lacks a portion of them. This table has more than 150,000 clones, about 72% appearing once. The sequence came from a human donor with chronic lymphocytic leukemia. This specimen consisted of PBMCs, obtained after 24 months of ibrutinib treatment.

CDR3 nucleotide sequence: TGCGCCAGCAGCTCTCCTGACAGCTACGAGCAGTACTTC. Its protein is CASSSPDSYEQYF. This chain joins TRBV5-1 and TRBJ2-7; D may be TRBD1 (5 bases). This CDR3 is built from 13 residues. The ends were cut back, 3 bases at V and 3 bases at J, with 10 bases in the middle. The V gene's germline CDR1 is SGHRS and CDR2 YFSETQ.